This T cell receptor beta chain was captured in a study of regulatory T cells in long-lasting Graves disease. Study summary: Prior antithyroid drug treatment in newly diagnosed Graves' patients lasted under 3 months. Broader study findings: Persistent disease favored TRBV28, TRBJ1-2 and TRBJ2-5.

Arm-PCR of CDR3 regions and iRepertoire HTBI primers were the basis on which TCR beta libraries were built. Each CDR3 protein is one row after TCRdb ran MiXCR on the multiplex PCR reads. The sample includes about 620,000 distinct CDR3 sequences, under 20% seen only once; the top ten take about 17%. Regarding time point: newly diagnosed GD, antithyroid drugs for less than 3 months. Construction of the TCR library relied on RNA isolated from PBMCs. Patients came from an endocrinology department in Xi'an, China. This clonotype was seen many times. Its cognate antigen is unknown. Germline CDR1 and CDR2: MDHEN and SYDVKM. Trimming shortened V by 2 bases and J by 0 bases, and 10 bases separated the two germline ends. The CDR3 sequence is 15 residues long. This sample was also put to use in a study of T cells in Graves' hyperthyroidism and ophthalmopathy. This second study says: HTBI primers drove first-round RT-PCR of the TCR CDR3.

This specimen was peripheral blood mononuclear cells (PBMCs), taken at new diagnosis, from a patient treated with antithyroid drugs. The origin of this receptor is a young woman with Graves disease. The rearrangement uses TRBV28 and TRBJ2-5; D unclear. The CDR3 nucleotides read TGTGCCAGCAGTTTACAAAGATCGTACCAAGAGACCCAGTACTTC. Protein product: CASSLQRSYQETQYF.